The present T cell receptor (beta chain) was sequenced within a study of blood T cell repertoires in COVID-19. Whole-study context: Nucleic acid was either cDNA or gDNA, and it came from T cells, B-cell-depleted T cells, or PBMCs.

Sequencing was performed with immunoSEQ multiplex PCR; in TCRdb, only in-frame clones are kept and a portion is missing. The data contain tens of thousands of clones, 75% to 90% of them singletons. This clone was recorded once. Germline V CDR1 and CDR2: SGHTA, FQGNSA. This CDR3 spans 15 amino acids. Germline trimming cut 1 base from V and 10 bases from J; bases unmatched to any gene: 12. The TCR sequence derives from a woman of 80 years or more with active or convalescent COVID-19. Sequences were obtained from peripheral blood. The chain employs TRBV7-2 and TRBJ1-1; 7 nucleotides match TRBD1. This CDR3 reads CASSLEGLGQGVAFF. The CDR3 DNA reads TGTGCCAGCAGCTTAGAGGGTCTCGGGCAGGGGGTAGCTTTCTTT.